This T cell receptor (beta chain) was identified in a study of OX40 agonist ivuxolimab in advanced cancers. CDR3 length equals 15 residues. Germline V gene data show CDR1 as LGHNT and CDR2 as FRNRAP. The junction had 6 bases not matched to a gene; V was cut back by 4 bases and J by 4 bases. The table came from immunoSEQ multiplex PCR; TCRdb's copy has only in-frame clones and leaves some out. The sample lists 82,000 or so clones; about nine tenths were seen once. This clone was recorded only once. The source material was CD4+ or CD8+ T cells sorted from blood, sampled in a trial of the OX40 agonist ivuxolimab. This rearrangement joins TRBV12-5 to TRBJ1-4, with TRBD1 identical over 7 bases. The clonotype was recovered from an adult with an advanced solid tumor such as melanoma, head and neck, liver or kidney cancer. The CDR3: CASGYSGQSNEKLFF. The CDR3 nucleotides read TGTGCTAGTGGTTACTCGGGACAGAGTAATGAAAAACTGTTTTTT.